The rows below give T cell receptor beta chains drawn from one sample of a study of response to subunit inactivated influenza vaccine. TCRdb independently ran MiXCR on the RT-PCR reads; one entry per CDR3 protein. Here the sample spans hundreds of thousands of distinct CDR3 sequences, less than 20% being singletons. The specimen was PBMCs from blood, collected around 5 days after vaccination. These receptors originate from a man aged 45-65 years who received an inactivated influenza vaccine. Each CDR3 is given with its conserved first and last residue. A D gene is named only where the DNA matches it firmly. Rows give clone size only sometimes, using once, few, many, or a class for an expanded clone.

J gene	V gene	clone size	D gene	CDR3 protein	CDR3 DNA
TRBJ2-2	TRBV20-1	-	TRBD1	CSARPDRGQHTGELFF	TGCAGTGCTAGACCCGACAGGGGGCAGCACACCGGGGAGCTGTTTTTT
TRBJ2-1	TRBV7-2	-	-	CASSPPPYLGEGNEQFF	TGTGCCAGCAGCCCCCCTCCCTACCTAGGGGAAGGGAATGAGCAGTTCTTC
TRBJ2-7	TRBV25-1	many	-	CASSRGNRVGEQYF	TGTGCCAGCAGCCGGGGGAACAGGGTAGGGGAGCAGTACTTC
TRBJ2-3	TRBV20-1	few	-	CSARARVTDTQYF	TGCAGTGCTAGAGCCCGAGTCACAGATACGCAGTATTTT
TRBJ2-7	TRBV9	once	-	CASSVGWGFSYEQYF	TGTGCCAGCAGCGTAGGATGGGGGTTCTCCTACGAGCAGTACTTC
TRBJ2-7	TRBV29-1	few	-	CSVGRRDAYEQYF	TGCAGCGTTGGGCGCAGGGACGCCTACGAGCAGTACTTC
TRBJ2-3	TRBV9	-	TRBD2	CACSVVEMREGPDTQYF	TGTGCCTGCAGCGTAGTAGAGATGCGGGAGGGCCCCGATACGCAGTATTTT
TRBJ1-1	TRBV29-1	many	-	CSVSAFRDRRPEAFF	TGCAGCGTTTCCGCCTTCCGGGACCGTCGACCTGAAGCTTTCTTT
TRBJ1-4	TRBV13	few	TRBD1	CASSHQTGGTTNEKLFF	TGTGCCAGCAGTCACCAGACAGGGGGGACTACTAATGAAAAACTGTTTTTT
TRBJ2-7	TRBV9	-	-	CASSVGDWGIHEQYF	TGTGCCAGCAGCGTAGGGGACTGGGGCATCCACGAGCAGTACTTC
TRBJ1-4	TRBV4-1	-	-	CASSQVAVSSGKLFF	TGCGCCAGCAGCCAAGTGGCGGTGTCATCGGGAAAACTGTTTTTT
TRBJ2-6	TRBV2	-	-	CASSEDHSGANVLTF	TGTGCCAGCAGTGAGGACCACTCTGGGGCCAACGTCCTGACTTTC
TRBJ1-4	TRBV4-2	-	TRBD1	CASSQDSRGREKLFF	TGTGCCAGCAGCCAAGATAGCAGGGGGAGAGAAAAACTGTTTTTT
TRBJ2-5	TRBV7-2	few	-	CASSLTSETQYF	TGTGCCAGCAGCTTAACTAGTGAGACCCAGTACTTC
TRBJ2-3	TRBV29-1	few	-	CSVDFISESTDTQYF	TGCAGCGTTGATTTTATTTCTGAAAGCACAGATACGCAGTATTTT
TRBJ1-6	TRBV10-3	many	TRBD1	CAISEGTANSPLHF	TGTGCCATCAGTGAAGGGACAGCTAATTCACCCCTCCACTTT
TRBJ2-6	TRBV4-3	-	-	CASSPSRGSGANVLTF	TGCGCCAGCAGCCCCTCGAGGGGCTCTGGGGCCAACGTCCTGACTTTC
TRBJ2-1	TRBV6-1	-	-	CASRRQGSEDNEQFF	TGTGCCAGCAGACGCCAAGGGAGCGAAGACAATGAGCAGTTCTTC
TRBJ2-7	TRBV11-1	few	TRBD1	CASSLPTGNLQQTYEQYF	TGTGCCAGCAGCTTACCGACAGGGAACCTACAACAGACCTACGAGCAGTACTTC
TRBJ2-5	TRBV9	-	-	CASSVDHSQETQYF	TGTGCCAGCAGCGTAGATCACAGCCAAGAGACCCAGTACTTC
TRBJ2-1	TRBV24-1	few	TRBD1	CATRGQGAEGPQQFF	TGTGCCACCAGAGGACAGGGGGCTGAAGGGCCTCAGCAGTTCTTC
TRBJ2-5	TRBV11-2	few	TRBD1	CASTETGVVETQYF	TGTGCCAGCACCGAGACAGGGGTTGTAGAGACCCAGTACTTC
TRBJ1-3	TRBV6-5	many	-	CASSSPGNTIYF	TGTGCCAGCAGTTCCCCCGGAAACACCATATATTTT
TRBJ2-7	TRBV7-6	-	-	CASSLGWSGTFSYEQYF	TGTGCCAGCAGCTTAGGGTGGTCCGGGACATTCTCCTACGAGCAGTACTTC
TRBJ1-4	TRBV4-1	few	-	CASSQRDIYATNEKLFF	TGCGCCAGCAGCCAAAGGGACATCTATGCAACTAATGAAAAACTGTTTTTT